This TCR beta chain was observed in a study of blood T cells in healthy people across ages. Overall study results and limits: It was held that diversity estimates obtained from one million T cells represented underestimates.

This clonotype turned up a few times. Its cognate antigen is unknown. Then a second PCR, running roughly 6 to 11 cycles, was carried out with a sample-barcoded 5' primer and a J-beta primer mix. TCRdb fed the 5' RACE reads into MiXCR, producing one record per CDR3 protein. The sample consists of about 760,000 distinct CDR3 sequences, about 56% of them appearing once. No fewer than 6 micrograms of total RNA were isolated from every sample. V lost 5 bases to trimming and J lost 5 bases, with 6 bases between them. This CDR3 has 10 amino acids. Germline CDR1 reads DFQATT; CDR2 reads SNEGSKA (reference sequence).

The receptor's source is a man aged 35-49 years in good health. The sequenced sample was blood. The V gene is TRBV20-1, the J gene TRBJ1-2; D unclear. DNA of the CDR3: TGCAGTGCTCCGGGATATGGCTACACCTTC. This sequence encodes CSAPGYGYTF.